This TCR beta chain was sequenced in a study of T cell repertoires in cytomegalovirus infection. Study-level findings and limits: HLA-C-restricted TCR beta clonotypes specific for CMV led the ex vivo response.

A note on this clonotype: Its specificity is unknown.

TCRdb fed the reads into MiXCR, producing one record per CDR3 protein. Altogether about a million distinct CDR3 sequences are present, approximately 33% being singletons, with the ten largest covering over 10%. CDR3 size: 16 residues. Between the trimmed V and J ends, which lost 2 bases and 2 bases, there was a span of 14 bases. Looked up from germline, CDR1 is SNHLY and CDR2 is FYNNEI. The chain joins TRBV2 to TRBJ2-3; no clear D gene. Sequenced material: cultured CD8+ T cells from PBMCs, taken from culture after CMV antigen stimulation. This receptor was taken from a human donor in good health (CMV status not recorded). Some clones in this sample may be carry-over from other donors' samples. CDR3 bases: TGTGCCAGCAGTGAAAGGCCAGGCCGACCCACAGATACGCAGTATTTT. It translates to CASSERPGRPTDTQYF.